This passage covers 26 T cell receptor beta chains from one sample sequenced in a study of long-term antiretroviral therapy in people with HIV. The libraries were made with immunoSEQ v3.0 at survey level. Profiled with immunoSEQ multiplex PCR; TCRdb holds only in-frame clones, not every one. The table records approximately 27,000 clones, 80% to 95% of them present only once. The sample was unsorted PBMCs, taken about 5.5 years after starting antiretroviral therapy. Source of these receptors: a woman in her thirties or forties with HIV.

The CDR3 nucleotides read TGTGCCAGCAGCCCAGGGAGTGATCAGCCCCAGCATTTT. Amino acids: CASSPGSDQPQHF. The chain combines TRBV7-9 with TRBJ1-5; TRBD1 is a possible D gene (5 bases). Trimming cost V 5 bases and J 5 bases, with 10 bases left between them. CDR3 size: 13 residues. In germline, CDR1 is SEHNR, CDR2 FQNEAQ (reference sequence).

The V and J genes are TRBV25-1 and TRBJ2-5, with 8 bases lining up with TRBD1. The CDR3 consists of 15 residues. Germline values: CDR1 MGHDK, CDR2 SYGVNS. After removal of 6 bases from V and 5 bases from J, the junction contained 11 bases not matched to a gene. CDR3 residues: CASSRRTGTGETQYF. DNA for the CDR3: TGTGCCAGCAGCCGTCGGACAGGGACGGGCGAGACCCAGTACTTC.

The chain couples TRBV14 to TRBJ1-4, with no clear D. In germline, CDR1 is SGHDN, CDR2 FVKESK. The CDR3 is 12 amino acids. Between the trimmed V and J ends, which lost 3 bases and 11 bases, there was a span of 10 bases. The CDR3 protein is CASSQAGWKLFF. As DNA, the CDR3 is TGTGCCAGCAGCCAGGCCGGGTGGAAACTGTTTTTT.

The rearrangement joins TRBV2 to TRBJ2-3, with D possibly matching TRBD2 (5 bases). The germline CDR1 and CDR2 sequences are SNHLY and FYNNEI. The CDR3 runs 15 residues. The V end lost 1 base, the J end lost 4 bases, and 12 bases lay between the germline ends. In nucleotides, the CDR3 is TGTGCCAGCAGTGAAGTAGGAGGAGATTCAGATACGCAGTATTTT. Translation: CASSEVGGDSDTQYF.

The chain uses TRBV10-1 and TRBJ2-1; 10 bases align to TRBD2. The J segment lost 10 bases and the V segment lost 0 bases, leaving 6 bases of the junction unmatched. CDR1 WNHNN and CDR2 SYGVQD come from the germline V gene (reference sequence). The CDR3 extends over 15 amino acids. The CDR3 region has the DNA TGCGCCAGCAGTGAGTCCCTAGCGGGGGTAAAAGAGCAGTTCTTC. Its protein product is CASSESLAGVKEQFF.

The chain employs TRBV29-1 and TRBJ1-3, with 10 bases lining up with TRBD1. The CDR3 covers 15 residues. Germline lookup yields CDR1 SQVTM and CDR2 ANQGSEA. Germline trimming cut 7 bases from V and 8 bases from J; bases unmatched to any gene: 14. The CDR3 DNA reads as TGCAGCGCAATTAGAGGACAGGGGGGAGTTGACACCATATATTTT. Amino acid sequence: CSAIRGQGGVDTIYF.

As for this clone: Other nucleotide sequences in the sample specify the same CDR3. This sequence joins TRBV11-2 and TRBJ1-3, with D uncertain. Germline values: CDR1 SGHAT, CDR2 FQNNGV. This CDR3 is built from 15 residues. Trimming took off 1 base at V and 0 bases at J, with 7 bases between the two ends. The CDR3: CASSLGGNSGNTIYF. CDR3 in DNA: TGTGCCAGCAGCTTAGGCGGTAACTCTGGAAACACCATATATTTT.

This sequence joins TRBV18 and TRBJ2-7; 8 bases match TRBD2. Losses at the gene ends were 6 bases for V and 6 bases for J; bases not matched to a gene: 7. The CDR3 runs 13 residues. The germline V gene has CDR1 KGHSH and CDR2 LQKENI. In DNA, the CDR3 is TGTGCCAGCTCGCTTTCGGGGGGGTCCGAGCAGTACTTC. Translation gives CASSLSGGSEQYF.

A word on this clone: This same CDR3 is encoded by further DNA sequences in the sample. The CDR3 spells CSVGNTEAFF. CDR3 coding DNA: TGCAGCGTTGGAAACACTGAAGCTTTCTTT. This rearrangement joins TRBV29-1 to TRBJ1-1; D unclear. Per the germline V gene, CDR1 is SQVTM and CDR2 is ANQGSEA. Trimming removed 4 bases from V and 2 bases from J, with 2 bases in between. The CDR3 covers 10 residues. Full variable domain (remainder filled in from reference TRBV29-1 and TRBJ1-1): SAVISQKPSRDICQRGTSLTIQCQVDSQVTMMFWYRQQPGQSLTLIATANQGSEATYESGFVIDKFPISRPNLTFSTLTVSNMSPEDSSIYLCSVGNTEAFFGQGTRLTVV.

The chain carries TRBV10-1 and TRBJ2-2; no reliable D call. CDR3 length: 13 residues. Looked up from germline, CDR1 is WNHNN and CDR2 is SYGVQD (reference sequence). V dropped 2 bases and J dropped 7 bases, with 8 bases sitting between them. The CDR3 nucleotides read TGCGCCAGCAGTGAGGTCTTGAACGGGGAGCTGTTTTTT. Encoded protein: CASSEVLNGELFF.

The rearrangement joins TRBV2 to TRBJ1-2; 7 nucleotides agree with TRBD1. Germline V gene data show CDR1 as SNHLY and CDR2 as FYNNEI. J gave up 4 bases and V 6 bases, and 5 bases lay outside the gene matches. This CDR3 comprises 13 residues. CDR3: CASSDGQVYGYTF. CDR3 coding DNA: TGTGCCAGCAGCGATGGACAGGTCTATGGCTACACCTTC.

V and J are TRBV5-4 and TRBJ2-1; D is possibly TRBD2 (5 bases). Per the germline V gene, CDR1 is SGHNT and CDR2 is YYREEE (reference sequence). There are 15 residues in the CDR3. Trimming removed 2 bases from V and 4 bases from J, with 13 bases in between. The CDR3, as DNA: TGTGCCAGCAGCTTAAGCGGTCCGAGGTACAATGAGCAGTTCTTC. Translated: CASSLSGPRYNEQFF.

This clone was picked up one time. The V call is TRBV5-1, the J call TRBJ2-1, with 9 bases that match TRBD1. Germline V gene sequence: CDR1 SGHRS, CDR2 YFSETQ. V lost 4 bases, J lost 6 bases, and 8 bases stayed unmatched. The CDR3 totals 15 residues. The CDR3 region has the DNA TGCGCCAGCAGCCTAGGAGACAGGGGGGTCAATGAGCAGTTCTTC. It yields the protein CASSLGDRGVNEQFF. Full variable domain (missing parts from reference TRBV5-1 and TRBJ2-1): KAGVTQTPRYLIKTRGQQVTLSCSPISGHRSVSWYQQTPGQGLQFLFEYFSETQRNKGNFPGRFSGRQFSNSRSEMNVSTLELGDSALYLCASSLGDRGVNEQFFGPGTRLTVL.

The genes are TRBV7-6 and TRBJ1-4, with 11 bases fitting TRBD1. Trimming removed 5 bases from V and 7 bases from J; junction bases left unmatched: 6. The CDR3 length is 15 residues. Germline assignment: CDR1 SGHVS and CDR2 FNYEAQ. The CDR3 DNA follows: TGTGCCAGCAGCAACGGACAGGGGGCAGGTGAAAAACTGTTTTTT. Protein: CASSNGQGAGEKLFF.

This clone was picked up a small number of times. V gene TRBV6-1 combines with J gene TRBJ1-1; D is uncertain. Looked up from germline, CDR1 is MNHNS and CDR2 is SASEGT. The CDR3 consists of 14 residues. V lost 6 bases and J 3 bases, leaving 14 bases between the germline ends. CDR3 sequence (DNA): TGTGCCAGCAGGGACCCAAGTAGGTACACTGAAGCTTTCTTT. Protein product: CASRDPSRYTEAFF.

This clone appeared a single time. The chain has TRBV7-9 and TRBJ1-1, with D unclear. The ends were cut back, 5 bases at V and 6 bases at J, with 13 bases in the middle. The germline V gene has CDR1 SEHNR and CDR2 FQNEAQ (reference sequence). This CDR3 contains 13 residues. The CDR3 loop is CASSDLIYAEAFF. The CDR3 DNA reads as TGTGCCAGCAGCGATTTAATCTACGCTGAAGCTTTCTTT.

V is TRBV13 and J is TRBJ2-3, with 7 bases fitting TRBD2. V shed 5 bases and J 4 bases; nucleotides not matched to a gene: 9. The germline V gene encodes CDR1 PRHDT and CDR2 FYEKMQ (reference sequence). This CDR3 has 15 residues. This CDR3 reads CASSPGLESSDTQYF. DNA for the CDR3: TGTGCCAGCAGCCCCGGACTAGAGTCTTCAGATACGCAGTATTTT.

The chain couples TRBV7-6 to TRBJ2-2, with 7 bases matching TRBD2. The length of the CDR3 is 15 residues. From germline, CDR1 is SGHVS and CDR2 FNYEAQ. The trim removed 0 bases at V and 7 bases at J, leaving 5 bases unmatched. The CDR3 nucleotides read TGTGCCAGCAGCTTAGCGGGAGGGGCTGACGGGGAGCTGTTTTTT. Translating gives CASSLAGGADGELFF.

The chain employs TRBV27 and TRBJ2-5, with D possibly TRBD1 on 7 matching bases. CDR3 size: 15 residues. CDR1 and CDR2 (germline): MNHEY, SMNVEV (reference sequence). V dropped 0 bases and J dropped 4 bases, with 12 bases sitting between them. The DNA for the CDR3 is TGTGCCAGCAGTTTATCGGAGGGGGCAGTAGAGACCCAGTACTTC. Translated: CASSLSEGAVETQYF.

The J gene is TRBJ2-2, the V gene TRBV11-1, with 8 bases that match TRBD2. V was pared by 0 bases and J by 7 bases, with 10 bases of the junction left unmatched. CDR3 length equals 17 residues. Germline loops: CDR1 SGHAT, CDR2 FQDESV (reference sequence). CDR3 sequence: CASSLAGRGAASGELFF. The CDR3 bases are TGTGCCAGCAGCTTAGCCGGGCGGGGGGCCGCGAGCGGGGAGCTGTTTTTT. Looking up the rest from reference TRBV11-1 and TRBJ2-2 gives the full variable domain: EAEVAQSPRYKITEKSQAVAFWCDPISGHATLYWYRQILGQGPELLVQFQDESVVDDSQLPKDRFSAERLKGVDSTLKIQPAELGDSAMYLCASSLAGRGAASGELFFGEGSRLTVL.

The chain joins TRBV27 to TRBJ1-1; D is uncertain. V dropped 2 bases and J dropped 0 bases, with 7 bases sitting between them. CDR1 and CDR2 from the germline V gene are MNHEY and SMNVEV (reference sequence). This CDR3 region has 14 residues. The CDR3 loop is CASSLSQLNTEAFF. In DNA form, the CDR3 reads TGTGCCAGCAGTTTAAGTCAGTTGAACACTGAAGCTTTCTTT.

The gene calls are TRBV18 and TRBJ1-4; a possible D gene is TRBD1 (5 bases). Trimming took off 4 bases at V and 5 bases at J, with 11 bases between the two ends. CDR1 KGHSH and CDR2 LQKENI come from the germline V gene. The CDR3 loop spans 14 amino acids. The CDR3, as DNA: TGTGCCAGCTCACAAAGACAGACCAATGAAAAACTGTTTTTT. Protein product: CASSQRQTNEKLFF.

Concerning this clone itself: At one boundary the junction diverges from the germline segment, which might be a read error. The CDR3 here is CASTLGAQDSNYGYTF. The CDR3 bases are TGTGCCAGCACCTTAGGGGCCCAGGACAGTAACTATGGCTACACCTTC. The rearrangement uses TRBV7-8 and TRBJ1-2, with D possibly being TRBD1 (6 bases). Germline CDR1 is SGHVS and CDR2 is FQNEAQ. This CDR3 region has 16 residues.

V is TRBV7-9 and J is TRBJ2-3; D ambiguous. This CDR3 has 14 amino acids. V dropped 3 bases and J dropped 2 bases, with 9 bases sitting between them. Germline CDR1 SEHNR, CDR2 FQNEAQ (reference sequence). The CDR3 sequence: CASSFLSLTDTQYF. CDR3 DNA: TGTGCCAGCAGCTTCCTGTCTCTCACAGATACGCAGTATTTT. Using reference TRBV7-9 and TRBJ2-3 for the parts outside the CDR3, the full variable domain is DTGVSQNPRHKITKRGQNVTFRCDPISEHNRLYWYRQTLGQGPEFLTYFQNEAQLEKSRLLSDRFSAERPKGSFSTLEIQRTEQGDSAMYLCASSFLSLTDTQYFGPGTRLTVL.

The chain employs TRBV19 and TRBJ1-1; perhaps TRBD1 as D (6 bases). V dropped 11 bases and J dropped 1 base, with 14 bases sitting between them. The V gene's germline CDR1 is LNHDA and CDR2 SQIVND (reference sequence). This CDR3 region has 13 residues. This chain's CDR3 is CACRAGENTEAFF. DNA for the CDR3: TGTGCCTGTCGAGCAGGGGAGAACACTGAAGCTTTCTTT.

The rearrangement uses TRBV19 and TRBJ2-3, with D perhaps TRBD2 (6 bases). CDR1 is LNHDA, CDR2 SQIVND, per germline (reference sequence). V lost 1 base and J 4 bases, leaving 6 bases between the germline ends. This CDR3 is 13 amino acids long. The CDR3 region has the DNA TGTGCCAGTAGTATAGCGGGGGCAGATACGCAGTATTTT. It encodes CASSIAGADTQYF.